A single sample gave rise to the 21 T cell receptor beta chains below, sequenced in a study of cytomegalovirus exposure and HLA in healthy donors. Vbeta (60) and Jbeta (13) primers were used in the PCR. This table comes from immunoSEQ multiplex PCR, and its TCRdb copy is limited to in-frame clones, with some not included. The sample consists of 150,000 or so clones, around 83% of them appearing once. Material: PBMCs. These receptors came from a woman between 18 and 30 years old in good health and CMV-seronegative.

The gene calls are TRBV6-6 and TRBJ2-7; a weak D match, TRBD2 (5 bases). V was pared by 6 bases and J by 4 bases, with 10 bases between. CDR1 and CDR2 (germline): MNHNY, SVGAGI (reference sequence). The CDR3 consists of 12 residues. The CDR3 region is CASSPGEYEQYF. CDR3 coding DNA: TGTGCCAGCAGCCCCGGGGAATACGAGCAGTACTTC.

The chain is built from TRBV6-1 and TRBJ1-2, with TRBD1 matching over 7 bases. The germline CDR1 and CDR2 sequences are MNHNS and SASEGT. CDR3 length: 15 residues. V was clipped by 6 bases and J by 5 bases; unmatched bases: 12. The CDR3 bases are TGTGCCAGCAGGCCAGAGCCGGGACAGACATATGGCTACACCTTC. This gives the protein CASRPEPGQTYGYTF.

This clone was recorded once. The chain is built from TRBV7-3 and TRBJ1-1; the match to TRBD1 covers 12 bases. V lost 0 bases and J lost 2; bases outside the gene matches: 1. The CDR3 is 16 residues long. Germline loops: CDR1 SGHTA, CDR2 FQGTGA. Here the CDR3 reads CASSLTGTGGNTEAFF. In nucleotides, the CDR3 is TGTGCCAGCAGCTTAACGGGGACAGGGGGCAACACTGAAGCTTTCTTT.

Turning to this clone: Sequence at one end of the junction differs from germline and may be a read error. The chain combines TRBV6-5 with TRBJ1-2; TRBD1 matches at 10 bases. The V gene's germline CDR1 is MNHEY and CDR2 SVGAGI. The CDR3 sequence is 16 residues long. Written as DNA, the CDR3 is TGTGCCAGCAGGTACTTGTGGACAGGGGGTAGCTATGGCTACACCTTC. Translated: CASRYLWTGGSYGYTF.

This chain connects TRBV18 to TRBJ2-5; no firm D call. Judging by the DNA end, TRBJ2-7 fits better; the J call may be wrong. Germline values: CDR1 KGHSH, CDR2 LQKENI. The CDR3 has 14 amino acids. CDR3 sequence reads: CASSLAQVIYEQYF. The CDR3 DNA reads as TGTGCCAGCTCACTGGCTCAGGTGATCTACGAGCAGTACTTC.

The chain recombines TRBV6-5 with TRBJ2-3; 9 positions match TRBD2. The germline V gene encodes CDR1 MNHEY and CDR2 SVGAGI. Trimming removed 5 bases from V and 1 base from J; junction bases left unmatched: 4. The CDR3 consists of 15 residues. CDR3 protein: CASSRTSERTDTQYF. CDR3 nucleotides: TGTGCCAGCAGTCGGACTAGCGAACGCACAGATACGCAGTATTTT.

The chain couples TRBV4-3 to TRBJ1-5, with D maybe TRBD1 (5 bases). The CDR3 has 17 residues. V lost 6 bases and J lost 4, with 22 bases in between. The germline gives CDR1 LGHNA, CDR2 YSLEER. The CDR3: CASSPNQQAFVNQPQHF. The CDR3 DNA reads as TGCGCCAGCAGTCCAAATCAACAGGCATTTGTGAATCAGCCCCAGCATTTT.

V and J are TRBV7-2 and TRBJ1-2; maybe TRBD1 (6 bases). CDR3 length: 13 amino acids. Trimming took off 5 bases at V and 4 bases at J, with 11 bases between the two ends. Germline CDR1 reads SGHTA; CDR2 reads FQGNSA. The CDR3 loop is CASSGAGAYGYTF. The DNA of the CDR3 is TGTGCCAGCAGCGGGGCAGGGGCCTATGGCTACACCTTC.

Written as DNA, the CDR3 is TGTGCCAGCAGCTTGGGGTTAGCGGACGAGCAGTACTTC. Translating gives CASSLGLADEQYF. The chain has TRBV7-6 and TRBJ2-7; weak D call: TRBD2 (6 bases). Germline V CDR1 and CDR2: SGHVS, FNYEAQ. The CDR3 length is 13 residues. Trimming took 3 bases from V and 5 from J, leaving 11 bases between them.

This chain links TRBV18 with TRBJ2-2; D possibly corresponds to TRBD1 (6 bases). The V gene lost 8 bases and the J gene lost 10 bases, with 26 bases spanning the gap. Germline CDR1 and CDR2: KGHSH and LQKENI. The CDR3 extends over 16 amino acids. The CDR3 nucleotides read TGTGCCAGCAGACTGGGGGTCGGGACAAGGACGCCGGAGCTGTTTTTT. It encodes CASRLGVGTRTPELFF.

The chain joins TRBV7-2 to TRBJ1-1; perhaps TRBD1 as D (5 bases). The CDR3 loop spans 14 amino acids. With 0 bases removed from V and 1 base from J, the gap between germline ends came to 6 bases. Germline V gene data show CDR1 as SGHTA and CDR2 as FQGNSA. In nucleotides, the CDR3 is TGTGCCAGCAGCTTAGCGGGGGGGAACACTGAAGCTTTCTTT. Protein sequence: CASSLAGGNTEAFF.

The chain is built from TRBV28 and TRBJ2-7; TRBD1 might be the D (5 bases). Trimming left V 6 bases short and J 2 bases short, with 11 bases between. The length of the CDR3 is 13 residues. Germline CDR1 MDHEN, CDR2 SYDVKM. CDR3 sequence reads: CASRISTAYEQYF. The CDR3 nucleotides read TGTGCCAGCAGGATATCGACAGCCTACGAGCAGTACTTC.

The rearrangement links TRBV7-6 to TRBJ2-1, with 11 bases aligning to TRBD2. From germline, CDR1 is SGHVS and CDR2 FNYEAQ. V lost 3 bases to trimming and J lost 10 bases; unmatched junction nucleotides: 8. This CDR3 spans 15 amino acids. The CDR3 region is CASSLDLAGGGEQFF. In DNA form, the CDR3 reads TGTGCCAGCAGCTTGGACCTAGCGGGAGGTGGGGAGCAGTTCTTC.

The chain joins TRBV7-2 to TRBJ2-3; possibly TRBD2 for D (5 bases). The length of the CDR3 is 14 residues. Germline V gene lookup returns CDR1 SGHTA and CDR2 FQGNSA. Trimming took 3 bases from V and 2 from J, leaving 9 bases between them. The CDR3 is CASSLQRLTDTQYF. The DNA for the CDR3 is TGTGCCAGCAGCTTGCAGCGGCTCACAGATACGCAGTATTTT.

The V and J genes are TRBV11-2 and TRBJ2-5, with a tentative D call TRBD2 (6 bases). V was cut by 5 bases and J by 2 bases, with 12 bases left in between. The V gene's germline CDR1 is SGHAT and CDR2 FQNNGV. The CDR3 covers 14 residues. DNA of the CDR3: TGTGCCAGCAGCCCCGGGGCGGGGCAAGAGACCCAGTACTTC. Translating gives CASSPGAGQETQYF. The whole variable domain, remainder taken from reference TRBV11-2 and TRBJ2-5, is EAGVAQSPRYKIIEKRQSVAFWCNPISGHATLYWYQQILGQGPKLLIQFQNNGVVDDSQLPKDRFSAERLKGVDSTLKIQPAKLEDSAVYLCASSPGAGQETQYFGPGTRLLVL.

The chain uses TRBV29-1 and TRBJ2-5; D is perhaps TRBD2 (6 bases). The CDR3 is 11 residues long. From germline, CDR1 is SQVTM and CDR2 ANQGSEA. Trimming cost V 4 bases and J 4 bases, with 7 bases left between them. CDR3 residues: CSVVEGETQYF. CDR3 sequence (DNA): TGCAGCGTTGTGGAGGGAGAGACCCAGTACTTC. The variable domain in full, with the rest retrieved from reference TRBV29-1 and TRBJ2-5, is SAVISQKPSRDICQRGTSLTIQCQVDSQVTMMFWYRQQPGQSLTLIATANQGSEATYESGFVIDKFPISRPNLTFSTLTVSNMSPEDSSIYLCSVVEGETQYFGPGTRLLVL.

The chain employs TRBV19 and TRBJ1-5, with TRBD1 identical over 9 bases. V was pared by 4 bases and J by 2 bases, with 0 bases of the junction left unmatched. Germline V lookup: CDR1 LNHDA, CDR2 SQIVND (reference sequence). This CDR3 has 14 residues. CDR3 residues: CASSRDRGNQPQHF. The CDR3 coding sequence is TGTGCCAGTAGTAGGGACAGGGGCAATCAGCCCCAGCATTTT.

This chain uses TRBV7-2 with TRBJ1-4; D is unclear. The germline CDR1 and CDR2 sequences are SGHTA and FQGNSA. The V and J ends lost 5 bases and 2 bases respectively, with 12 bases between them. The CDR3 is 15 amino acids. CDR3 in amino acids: CASSLGVLTNEKLFF. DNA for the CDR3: TGTGCCAGCAGCCTCGGGGTGCTTACTAATGAAAAACTGTTTTTT.

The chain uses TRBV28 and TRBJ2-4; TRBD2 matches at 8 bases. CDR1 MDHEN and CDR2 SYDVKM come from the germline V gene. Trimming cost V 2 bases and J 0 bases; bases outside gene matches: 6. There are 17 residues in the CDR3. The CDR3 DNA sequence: TGTGCCAGCAGTTTAGGGCTAGCGGGCCTAGCCAAAAACATTCAGTACTTC. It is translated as CASSLGLAGLAKNIQYF.

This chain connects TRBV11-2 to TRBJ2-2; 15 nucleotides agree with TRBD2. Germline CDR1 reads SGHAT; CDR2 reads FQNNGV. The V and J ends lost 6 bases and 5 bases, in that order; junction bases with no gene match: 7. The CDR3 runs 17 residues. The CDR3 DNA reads TGTGCCAGCAGACCCGGGACTAGCGGGAGGTGGACCGGGGAGCTGTTTTTT. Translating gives CASRPGTSGRWTGELFF.

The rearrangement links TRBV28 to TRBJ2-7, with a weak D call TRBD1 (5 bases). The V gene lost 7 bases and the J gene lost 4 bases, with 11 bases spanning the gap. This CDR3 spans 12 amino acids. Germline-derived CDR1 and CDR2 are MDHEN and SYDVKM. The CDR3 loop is CASKGNGYEQYF. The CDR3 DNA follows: TGTGCCAGCAAGGGGAATGGTTACGAGCAGTACTTC.